This TCR beta chain comes out of a study of control samples from healthy donors and cancer patients. The CDR3 consists of 17 residues. Germline lookup yields CDR1 KGHSH and CDR2 LQKENI. V lost 6 bases, J lost 14 bases, and 31 bases lay in between. Here immunoSEQ multiplex PCR was the method, and the copy in TCRdb shows in-frame clones only, minus some. Of about 150,000 clones in the sample, 93% were seen once. This clonotype was sampled from a man aged 18 to 35 in good health. Specimen: blood. V usage is TRBV18 and J usage is TRBJ1-4; D is ambiguous. The CDR3 region is CASSSGSPLETSIALFF. The DNA for the CDR3 is TGTGCCAGCTCCTCCGGGTCCCCGCTCGAGACTTCCATAGCCCTGTTTTTT.